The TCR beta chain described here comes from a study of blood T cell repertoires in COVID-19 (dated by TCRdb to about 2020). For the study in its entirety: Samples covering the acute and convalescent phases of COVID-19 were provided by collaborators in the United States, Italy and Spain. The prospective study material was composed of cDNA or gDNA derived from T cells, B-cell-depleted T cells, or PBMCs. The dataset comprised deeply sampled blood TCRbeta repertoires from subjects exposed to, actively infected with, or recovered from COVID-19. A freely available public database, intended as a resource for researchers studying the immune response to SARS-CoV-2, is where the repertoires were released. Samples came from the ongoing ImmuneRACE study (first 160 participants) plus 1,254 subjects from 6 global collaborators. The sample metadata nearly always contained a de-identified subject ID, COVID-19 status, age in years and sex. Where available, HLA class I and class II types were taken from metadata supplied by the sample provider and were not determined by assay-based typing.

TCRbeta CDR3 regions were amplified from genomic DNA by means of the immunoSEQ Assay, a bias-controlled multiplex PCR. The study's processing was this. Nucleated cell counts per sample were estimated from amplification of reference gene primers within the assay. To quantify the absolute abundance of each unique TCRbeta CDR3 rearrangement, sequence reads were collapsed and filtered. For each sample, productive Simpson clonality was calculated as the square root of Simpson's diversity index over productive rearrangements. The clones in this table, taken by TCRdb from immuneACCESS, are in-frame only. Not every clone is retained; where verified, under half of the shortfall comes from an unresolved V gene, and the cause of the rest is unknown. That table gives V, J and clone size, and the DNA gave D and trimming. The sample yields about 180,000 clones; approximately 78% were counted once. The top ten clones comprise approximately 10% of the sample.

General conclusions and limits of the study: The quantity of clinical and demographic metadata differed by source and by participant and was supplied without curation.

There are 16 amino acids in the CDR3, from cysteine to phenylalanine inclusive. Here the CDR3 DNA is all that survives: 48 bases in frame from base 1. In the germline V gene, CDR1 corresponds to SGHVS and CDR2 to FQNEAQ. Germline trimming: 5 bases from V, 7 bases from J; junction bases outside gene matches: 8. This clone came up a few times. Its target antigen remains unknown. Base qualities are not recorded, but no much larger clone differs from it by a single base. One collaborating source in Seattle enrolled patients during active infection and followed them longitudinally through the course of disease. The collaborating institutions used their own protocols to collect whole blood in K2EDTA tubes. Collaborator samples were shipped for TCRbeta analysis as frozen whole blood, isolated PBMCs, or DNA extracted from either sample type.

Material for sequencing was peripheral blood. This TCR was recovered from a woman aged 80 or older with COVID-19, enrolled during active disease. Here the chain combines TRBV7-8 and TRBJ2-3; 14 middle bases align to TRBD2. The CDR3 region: CASSLGTSGSFNTQYF. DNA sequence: TGTGCCAGCAGCCTTGGGACTAGCGGGAGTTTTAATACGCAGTATTTT.